This TCR beta chain was sequenced during a study of T cells after posttransplantation cyclophosphamide. Findings of the study overall: Donor CD8+ memory clones often dominated recipient blood repertoires at later times. Skin or GI-infiltrating T cells shared few TRB sequences with blood.

The V end was cut by 3 bases, the J end by 7 bases, with 23 bases between. Germline CDR1 reads SQVTM; CDR2 reads ANQGSEA. CDR3 length: 16 amino acids. Using immunoSEQ multiplex PCR, the repertoire was profiled, and TCRdb retains in-frame clones only, with some absent. Here the sample spans some 66,000 clones, 93% being singletons. On the day of bone marrow donation, the related graft donor provided peripheral blood. Comment on this clone: Its antigen remains unidentified.

The chain employs TRBV29-1 and TRBJ2-3; a weak D match, TRBD1 (8 bases). Input material: PBMCs. This receptor was obtained from a woman between 25 and 40 years old in good health and a related stem cell transplant donor. This CDR3 reads CSVDRQGTILRNTQYF. The CDR3 nucleotides read TGCAGCGTTGACCGACAGGGGACTATACTAAGGAATACGCAGTATTTT.